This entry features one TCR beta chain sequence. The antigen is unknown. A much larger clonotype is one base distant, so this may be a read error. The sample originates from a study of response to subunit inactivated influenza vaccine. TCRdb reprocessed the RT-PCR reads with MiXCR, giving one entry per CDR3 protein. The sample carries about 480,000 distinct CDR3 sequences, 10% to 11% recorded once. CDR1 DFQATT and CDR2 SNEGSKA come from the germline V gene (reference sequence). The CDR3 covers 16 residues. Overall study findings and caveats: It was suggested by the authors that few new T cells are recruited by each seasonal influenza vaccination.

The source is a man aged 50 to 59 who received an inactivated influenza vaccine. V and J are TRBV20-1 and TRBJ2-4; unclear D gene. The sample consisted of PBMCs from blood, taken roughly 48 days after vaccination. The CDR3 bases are TGCTGTGCTAGAGATCGGATGGGAATAGCCAAAAACATTCAGTACTTC. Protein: CCARDRMGIAKNIQYF.